This paragraph covers one T cell receptor (beta chain) sequence. Germline lookup yields CDR1 SGHDN and CDR2 FVKESK. V was pared by 1 base and J by 2 bases, with 4 bases of the junction left unmatched. The CDR3 spans 16 residues. The sample belongs to a study of siplizumab effects on memory and regulatory T cells. The assay was immunoSEQ multiplex PCR, and TCRdb's table has in-frame clones only and misses some. This sample has roughly 100,000 clones, with 85% to 95% found just once. The material sequenced was CD4+ T cells sorted from blood. The chain carries TRBV14 and TRBJ2-7; 11 nucleotides line up with TRBD2. This receptor was identified in a human donor in good health. This CDR3 reads CASSQVTSGSPYEQYF. CDR3 sequence (DNA): TGTGCCAGCAGCCAAGTAACTAGCGGGAGTCCCTACGAGCAGTACTTC.